The sequence of this T cell receptor (beta chain) was determined in a study of blood T cell repertoires in COVID-19. Across the study: Whether acute or convalescent, the COVID-19 samples came from the United States, Italy and Spain.

Study processing details: Amplification from reference gene primers served as the basis for estimated nucleated cell counts. Only in-frame clones appear in the TCRdb table, and some are missing; sequencing was by immunoSEQ multiplex PCR. V, J and clone size reflect that table, while D and trimming were determined from the DNA. The sample has 200,000 to 250,000 clones, roughly 82% seen once. The CDR3 extends over 12 amino acids. Germline-derived CDR1 and CDR2 are LNHDA and SQIVND (reference sequence). The ends were cut back, 7 bases at V and 7 bases at J, with 12 bases in the middle. This receptor was identified in an elderly woman with COVID-19, enrolled during active disease. The chain recombines TRBV19 with TRBJ2-3; D may be TRBD2 (5 bases). The sample taken for sequencing was peripheral blood. CDR3 DNA sequence: TGTGCCAGTACTGACTATCAAAATACGCAGTATTTT. This encodes CASTDYQNTQYF.